This TCR beta chain was found in a study of T cell changes during pregnancy in multiple sclerosis. Trimming shortened V by 7 bases and J by 4 bases, and 13 bases separated the two germline ends. The V gene's germline CDR1 is SNHLY and CDR2 FYNNEI. CDR3 length: 13 amino acids. Profiling relied on immunoSEQ multiplex PCR, and the TCRdb table lists in-frame clones only, not all of them. The top ten clones hold around 1.9% of a sample with approximately 51,000 clones, 93% of them seen once. The source material was peripheral blood, sampled in the second trimester of pregnancy. This chain links TRBV2 with TRBJ1-1, with TRBD1 as a possible D gene (5 bases). This clonotype was sampled from a female donor with multiple sclerosis, enrolled in a pregnancy study. CDR3: CASNSGSGTEAFF. The DNA for the CDR3 is TGTGCCAGCAATTCAGGGTCGGGCACTGAAGCTTTCTTT.